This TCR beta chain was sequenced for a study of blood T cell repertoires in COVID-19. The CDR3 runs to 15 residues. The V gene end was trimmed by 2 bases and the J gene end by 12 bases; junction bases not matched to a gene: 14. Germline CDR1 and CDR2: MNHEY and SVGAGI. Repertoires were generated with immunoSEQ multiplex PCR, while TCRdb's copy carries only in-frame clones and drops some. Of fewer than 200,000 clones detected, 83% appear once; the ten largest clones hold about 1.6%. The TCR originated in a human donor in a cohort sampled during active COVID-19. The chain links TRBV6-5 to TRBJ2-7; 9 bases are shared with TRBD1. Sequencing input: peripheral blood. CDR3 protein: CASSYGGTGQAGTYF. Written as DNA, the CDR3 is TGTGCCAGCAGTTACGGCGGGACAGGGCAAGCGGGAACGTACTTC.